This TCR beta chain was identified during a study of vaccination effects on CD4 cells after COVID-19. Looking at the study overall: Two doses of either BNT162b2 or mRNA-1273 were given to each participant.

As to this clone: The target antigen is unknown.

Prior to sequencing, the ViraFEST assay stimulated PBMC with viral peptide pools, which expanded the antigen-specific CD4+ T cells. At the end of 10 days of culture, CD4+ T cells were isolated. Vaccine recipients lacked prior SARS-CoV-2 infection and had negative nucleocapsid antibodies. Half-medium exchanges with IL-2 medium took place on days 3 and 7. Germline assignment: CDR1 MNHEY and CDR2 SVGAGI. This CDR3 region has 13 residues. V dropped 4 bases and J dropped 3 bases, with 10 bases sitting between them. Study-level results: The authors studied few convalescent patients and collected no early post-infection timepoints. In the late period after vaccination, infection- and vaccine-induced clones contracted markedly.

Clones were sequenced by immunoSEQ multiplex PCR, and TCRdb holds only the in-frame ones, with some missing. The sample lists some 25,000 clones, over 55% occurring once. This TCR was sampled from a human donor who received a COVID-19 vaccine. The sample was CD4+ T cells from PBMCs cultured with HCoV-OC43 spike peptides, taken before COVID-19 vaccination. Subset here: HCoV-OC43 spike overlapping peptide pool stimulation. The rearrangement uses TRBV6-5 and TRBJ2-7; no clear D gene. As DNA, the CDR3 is TGTGCCAGCAGTTTCGACGGCTTCTACGAGCAGTACTTC. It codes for CASSFDGFYEQYF.